The present T cell receptor beta chain was sequenced within a study of OX40 agonist ivuxolimab in advanced cancers. Study-wide context: Every 2 weeks, patients got intravenous ivuxolimab at one of six dose levels (0.01-10 mg/kg). Dose-escalation patients' cancers were hepatocellular carcinoma, melanoma, renal cell or head and neck cancer. Those enrolled were 82.7% male, with a mean age of 60 years and ages from roughly 23 to 80.

Germline-derived CDR1 and CDR2 are WSHSY and SAAADI. This CDR3 comprises 16 residues. Trimming shortened V by 7 bases and J by 6 bases, and 19 bases separated the two germline ends. The assay was immunoSEQ multiplex PCR, and TCRdb's table has in-frame clones only and misses some. The sample consists of approximately 60,000 clones, 92% of them appearing once. The V and J genes are TRBV10-2 and TRBJ1-6, with a weak D call TRBD1 (6 bases). This TCR derives from an adult with an advanced solid tumor such as melanoma, head and neck, liver or kidney cancer. The sequencing here drew on CD4+ or CD8+ T cells sorted from blood, taken in a trial of the OX40 agonist ivuxolimab. In DNA, the CDR3 is TGCGCCAGCATGGGGGTCGGGGGCAGGGGTAATTCACCCCTCCACTTT. This gives the protein CASMGVGGRGNSPLHF.